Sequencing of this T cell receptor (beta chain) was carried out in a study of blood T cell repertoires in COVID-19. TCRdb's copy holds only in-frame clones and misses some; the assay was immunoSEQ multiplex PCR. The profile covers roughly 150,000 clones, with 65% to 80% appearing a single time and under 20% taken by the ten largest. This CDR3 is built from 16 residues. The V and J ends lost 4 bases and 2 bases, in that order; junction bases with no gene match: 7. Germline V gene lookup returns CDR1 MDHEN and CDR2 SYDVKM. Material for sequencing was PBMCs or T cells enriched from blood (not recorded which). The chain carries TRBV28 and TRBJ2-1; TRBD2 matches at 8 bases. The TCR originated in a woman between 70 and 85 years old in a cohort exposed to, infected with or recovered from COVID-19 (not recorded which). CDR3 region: CASSSSSGFPYNEQFF. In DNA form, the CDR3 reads TGTGCCAGCAGTTCTTCTAGCGGGTTCCCCTACAATGAGCAGTTCTTC.